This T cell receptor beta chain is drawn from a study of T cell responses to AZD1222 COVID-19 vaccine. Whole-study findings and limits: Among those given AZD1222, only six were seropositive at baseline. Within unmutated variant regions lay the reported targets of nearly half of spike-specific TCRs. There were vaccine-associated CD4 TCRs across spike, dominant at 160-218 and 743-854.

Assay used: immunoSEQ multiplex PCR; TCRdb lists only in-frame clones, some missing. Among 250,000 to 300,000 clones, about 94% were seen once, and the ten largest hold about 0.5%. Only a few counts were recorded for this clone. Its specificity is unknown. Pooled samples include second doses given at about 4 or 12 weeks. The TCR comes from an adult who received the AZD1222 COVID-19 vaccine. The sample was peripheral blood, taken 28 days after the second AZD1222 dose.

As DNA, the CDR3 is TGCGCCAGCAGCCAAGAAGCACACACCGTAGCGAATCAGCCCCAGCATTTT. It codes for CASSQEAHTVANQPQHF. The J gene is TRBJ1-5, the V gene TRBV4-1; D not resolved. The CDR3 totals 17 residues. Trimming cost V 0 bases and J 4 bases, with 16 bases left between them. The germline V gene has CDR1 MGHRA and CDR2 YSYEKL.